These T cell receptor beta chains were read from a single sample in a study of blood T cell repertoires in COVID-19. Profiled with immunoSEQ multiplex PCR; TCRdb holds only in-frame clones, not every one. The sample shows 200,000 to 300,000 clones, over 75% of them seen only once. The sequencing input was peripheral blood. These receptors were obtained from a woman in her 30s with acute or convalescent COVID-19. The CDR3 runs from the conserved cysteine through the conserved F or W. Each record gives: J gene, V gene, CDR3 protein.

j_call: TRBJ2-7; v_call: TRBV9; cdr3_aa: CASSVAQRHEQYF
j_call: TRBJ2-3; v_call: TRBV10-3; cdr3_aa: CASKGLAGVSDTQYF
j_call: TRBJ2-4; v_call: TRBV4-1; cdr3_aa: CASSQGEASGRAKNIQYF
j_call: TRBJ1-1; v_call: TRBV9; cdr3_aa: CASRGGGTEAFF
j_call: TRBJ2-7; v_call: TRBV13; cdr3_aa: CASSLREGAHEQYF
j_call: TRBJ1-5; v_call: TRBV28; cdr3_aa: CASREIRQGARQPQHF
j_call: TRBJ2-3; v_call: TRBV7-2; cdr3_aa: CASSLDRGSTDTQYF
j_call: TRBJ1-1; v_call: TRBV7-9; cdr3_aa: CASSQYGRTGTEAFF
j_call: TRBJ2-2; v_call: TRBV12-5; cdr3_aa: CASGGGLTGELFF
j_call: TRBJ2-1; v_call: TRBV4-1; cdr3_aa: CASSRIAGVGPSSYNEQFF
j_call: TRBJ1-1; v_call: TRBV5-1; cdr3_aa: CASSYRRNTEAFF
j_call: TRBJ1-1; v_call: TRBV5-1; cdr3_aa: CASSVQTGSEAFF
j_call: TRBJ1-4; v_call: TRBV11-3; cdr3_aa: CASRRSGEGEKLFF
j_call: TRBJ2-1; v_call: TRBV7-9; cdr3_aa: CASSLGTSGSRYYNEQFF
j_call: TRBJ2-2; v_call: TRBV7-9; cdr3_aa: CASSATSGTGELFF
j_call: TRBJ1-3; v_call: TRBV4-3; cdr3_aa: CASSQVQGGNTIYF
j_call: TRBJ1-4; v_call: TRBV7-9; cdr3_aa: CASRYTGEKLFF
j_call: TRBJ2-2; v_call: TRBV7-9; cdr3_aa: CASSLSGLAGARGGELFF
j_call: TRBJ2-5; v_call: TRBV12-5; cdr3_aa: CASGPPLGQGRETQYF
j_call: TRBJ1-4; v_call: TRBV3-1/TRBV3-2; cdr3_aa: CASSPPGTGGGKLFF
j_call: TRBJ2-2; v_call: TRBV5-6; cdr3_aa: CASSLAGGVTGELFF
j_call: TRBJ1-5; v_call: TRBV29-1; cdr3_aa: CSVGDRPNQPQHF
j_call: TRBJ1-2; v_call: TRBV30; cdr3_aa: CASGQVYGYTF
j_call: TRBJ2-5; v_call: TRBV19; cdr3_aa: CASSPGVETQYF
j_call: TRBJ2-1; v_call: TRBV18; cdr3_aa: CASSQGTGRTNEQFF
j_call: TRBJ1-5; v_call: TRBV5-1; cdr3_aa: CASSLDGIVGNQPQHF
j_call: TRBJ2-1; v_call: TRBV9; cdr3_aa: CASSKRLAGEDGGEQFF
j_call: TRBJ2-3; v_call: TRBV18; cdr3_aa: CASSPQSGITDTQYF
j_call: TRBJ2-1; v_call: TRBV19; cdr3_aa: CASSRLYNEQFF
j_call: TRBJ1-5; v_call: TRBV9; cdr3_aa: CASSVDGSPPQHF
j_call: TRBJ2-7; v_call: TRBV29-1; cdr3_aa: CSVGLAGYEQYF
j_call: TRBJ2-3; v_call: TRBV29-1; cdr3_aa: CSVYGRHTSTDTQYF